Included here is one T cell receptor (beta chain) sequence, with context. The sample is drawn from a study of cytomegalovirus exposure and HLA in healthy donors. With 60 Vbeta and 13 Jbeta primers, the PCR was carried out. The table came from immunoSEQ multiplex PCR; TCRdb's copy has only in-frame clones and leaves some out. The sample includes 100,000 to 130,000 clones, 60% to 80% of them seen just once. Germline V gives CDR1 SGHDN, CDR2 FVKESK. The CDR3 is 15 residues long. V was trimmed by 4 bases and J by 0 bases, leaving 13 bases between them. The sample consisted of PBMCs. This sequence originates from a man aged 18 to 29 in good health and CMV-seronegative. The chain carries TRBV14 and TRBJ2-7; TRBD1 is a possible D gene (5 bases). The CDR3, as DNA: TGTGCCAGCAGCCTTCGTAGGGGCCTCTCCTACGAGCAGTACTTC. Protein product: CASSLRRGLSYEQYF.